This entry lists 2 T cell receptor beta chains sequenced from one sample in a study of blood T cells in healthy people across ages. Using a J-beta primer mix together with a sample-barcoded 5' primer, a second PCR was run for 7 to 11 cycles. TCRdb re-called the 5' RACE reads through MiXCR, storing one row per CDR3 protein. The repertoire holds 750,000 to 1,000,000 distinct CDR3 sequences, with 29% as singletons. This same sample was also taken into another study, of T cells of mothers and their children.

The sample consisted of blood. The receptor source for this set is a woman between 40 and 55 years old in good health.

This clonotype came up many times. This chain uses TRBV7-2 with TRBJ2-7, with TRBD1 as a possible D gene (6 bases). CDR3 length: 17 amino acids. CDR1 and CDR2 (germline): SGHTA, FQGNSA. Trimming pared 2 bases from V and 3 bases from J, leaving 20 bases between. CDR3 nucleotides: TGTGCCAGCAGCTTATACGAAGGGGCGGAACAGGGCTACGAGCAGTACTTC. Translating gives CASSLYEGAEQGYEQYF. Full variable domain (outside the CDR3, taken from reference TRBV7-2 and TRBJ2-7): GAGVSQSPSNKVTEKGKDVELRCDPISGHTALYWYRQSLGQGLEFLIYFQGNSAPDKSGLPSDRFSAERTGGSVSTLTIQRTQQEDSAVYLCASSLYEGAEQGYEQYFGPGTRLTVT.

About this clonotype: With a much larger clone just one base away, this may be a read error. The V call is TRBV5-1, the J call TRBJ2-6; no clear D gene. Germline V gene sequence: CDR1 SGHRS, CDR2 YFSETQ. This CDR3 is built from 16 residues. CDR3: CTSSLGTVSGANVLTF. The CDR3 DNA reads TGCACCAGCAGCTTGGGTACGGTCTCTGGGGCCAACGTCCTGACTTTC. The variable domain in full, with the rest retrieved from reference TRBV5-1 and TRBJ2-6, is KAGVTQTPRYLIKTRGQQVTLSCSPISGHRSVSWYQQTPGQGLQFLFEYFSETQRNKGNFPGRFSGRQFSNSRSEMNVSTLELGDSALYLCTSSLGTVSGANVLTFGAGSRLTVL.